These T cell receptor beta chains were read from a single sample in a study of cytomegalovirus exposure and HLA in healthy donors. Repertoires were generated with immunoSEQ multiplex PCR, while TCRdb's copy carries only in-frame clones and drops some. The sample includes 150,000 to 200,000 clones, approximately 77% of them seen just once. Specimen: PBMCs. These receptor sequences come from a male donor in good health and CMV-seronegative. Both conserved end residues are part of each CDR3. D genes are given only for firm matches. A row's size may be missing; if present it is once, few, many or a size class.

cdr3_aa cdr3_nt d_call v_call clone_size j_call
CSCNRDFLYEQYF TGTTCCTGCAACCGGGACTTTCTCTACGAGCAGTACTTC . TRBV7-9 . TRBJ2-7
CASSASGDTQYF TGTGCCAGCAGCGCCAGTGGAGATACGCAGTATTTT . TRBV9 once TRBJ2-3
CASSLRTGLTYEQYF TGTGCCAGCAGCTTAAGGACAGGTCTTACCTACGAGCAGTACTTC TRBD1 TRBV7-9 . TRBJ2-7
CASRGQGRVGEKLFF TGTGCCAGCAGAGGACAGGGTCGAGTTGGCGAAAAACTGTTTTTT TRBD1 TRBV28 . TRBJ1-4
CASSLRGGGETQYF TGCGCCAGCAGTTTGCGGGGGGGAGGAGAGACCCAGTACTTC TRBD2 TRBV10-1 . TRBJ2-5
CASSLWTGGPNNEQFF TGTGCCAGCAGTTTATGGACGGGAGGGCCGAACAATGAGCAGTTCTTC TRBD2 TRBV27 . TRBJ2-1
CASSERQGSGNTIYF TGTGCCAGCAGTGAACGACAGGGATCCGGAAACACCATATATTTT TRBD1 TRBV28 . TRBJ1-3
CASSQAGGYNEQFF TGTGCCAGCAGCCAGGCGGGAGGATACAATGAGCAGTTCTTC TRBD2 TRBV4-2 . TRBJ2-1
CAISGDRRNSNQPQHF TGTGCCATCAGTGGGGACAGGAGGAATAGCAATCAGCCCCAGCATTTT TRBD1 TRBV10-3 . TRBJ1-5
CASSLGTLQETQYF TGTGCCAGCAGCTTAGGGACATTACAAGAGACCCAGTACTTC . TRBV7-9 . TRBJ2-5
CASSLDSLGTGELFF TGTGCCAGCAGCTTAGACAGCCTGGGCACCGGGGAGCTGTTTTTT . TRBV7-6 . TRBJ2-2
CASSVLSSGQETQYF TGTGCCAGCAGCGTTTTGTCTAGCGGACAAGAGACCCAGTACTTC TRBD2 TRBV9 once TRBJ2-5
CASSYSGGGLYGYTF TGTGCCAGCAGTTACTCGGGAGGGGGACTCTATGGCTACACCTTC . TRBV6-5 . TRBJ1-2
CASSPKDRAGYGYTF TGTGCCAGCTCACCAAAGGACAGGGCTGGCTATGGCTACACCTTC TRBD1 TRBV18 . TRBJ1-2
CASSLGGSSYEQYF TGTGCCAGCAGTTTGGGGGGAAGCTCCTACGAGCAGTACTTC . TRBV28 . TRBJ2-7
CASSLGSWGGEETQYF TGCGCCAGCAGCTTGGGTTCGTGGGGGGGAGAAGAGACCCAGTACTTC TRBD2 TRBV5-1 . TRBJ2-5
CASSMGGASYEQYF TGTGCCAGTAGTATGGGGGGGGCCTCCTACGAGCAGTACTTC . TRBV19 . TRBJ2-7
CASSLDPKVNTEAFF TGTGCCAGCAGCTTGGATCCTAAAGTGAACACTGAAGCTTTCTTT . TRBV5-4 . TRBJ1-1
CATRTSGGDSKQFF TGTGCCACCCGTACTAGCGGGGGAGACTCCAAGCAGTTCTTC TRBD2 TRBV7-2 . TRBJ2-1
CAWRDTGVGANVLTF TGTGCCTGGAGGGATACGGGAGTGGGGGCCAACGTCCTGACTTTC . TRBV30 . TRBJ2-6
CASSLGQLPGGQDYEQYF TGCGCCAGCAGCTTGGGACAACTACCCGGGGGACAGGACTACGAGCAGTACTTC TRBD1 TRBV5-1 . TRBJ2-7
CASSLGQTDTQYF TGTGCCAGCAGCTTGGGACAGACCGATACGCAGTATTTT . TRBV5-4 . TRBJ2-3
CAISEFTYEQYF TGTGCCATCAGTGAGTTTACCTACGAGCAGTACTTC . TRBV10-3 . TRBJ2-7
CASSSTSGGAGTGELFF TGCGCCAGCAGCTCGACTAGCGGGGGGGCAGGAACCGGGGAGCTGTTTTTT TRBD2 TRBV5-1 . TRBJ2-2
CASRARTTGGEAFF TGTGCCAGCAGGGCTCGAACGACAGGGGGAGAAGCTTTCTTT TRBD1 TRBV2 . TRBJ1-1
CASSSYYRQETQYF TGTGCCAGCTCATCATATTACAGGCAAGAGACCCAGTACTTC . TRBV18 . TRBJ2-5
CASSKGGGPYEQYF TGTGCCAGCAGCAAGGGGGGGGGCCCCTACGAGCAGTACTTC . TRBV6-5 . TRBJ2-7
CASSSAGTSRNTGELFF TGTGCCAGCAGTTCCGCAGGGACTAGCCGCAACACCGGGGAGCTGTTTTTT TRBD2 TRBV27 . TRBJ2-2
CASSLGGYQLAEQYF TGTGCCAGCAGTTTAGGGGGGTACCAACTAGCCGAGCAGTACTTC . TRBV28 . TRBJ2-7
CASSPTPGGRINYGYTF TGTGCCAGCTCACCGACCCCAGGAGGACGGATTAACTATGGCTACACCTTC . TRBV18 once TRBJ1-2
CASSYPDRENEQYF TGTGCCAGCAGTTACCCAGATCGGGAAAACGAGCAGTACTTC . TRBV6-5 . TRBJ2-7
CASSPRAGGFIHEQYF TGTGCCAGCTCACCAAGGGCAGGGGGATTTATCCACGAGCAGTACTTC TRBD1 TRBV18 . TRBJ2-7
CASSPPGQGVGNEQFF TGTGCCAGCTCACCCCCGGGTCAGGGGGTGGGTAATGAGCAGTTCTTC TRBD1 TRBV18 . TRBJ2-1
CASSRFSGNAIYF TGTGCCAGCAGCCGGTTCAGCGGAAACGCCATATATTTT . TRBV14 . TRBJ1-3
CASGPGLANIQYF TGTGCTAGTGGCCCCGGACTAGCCAACATTCAGTACTTC TRBD2 TRBV12-5 . TRBJ2-4
CASSLLAGEAETQYF TGTGCCAGCAGTTTACTAGCGGGAGAGGCGGAGACCCAGTACTTC TRBD2 TRBV28 few TRBJ2-5
CASSNQQGANTEAFF TGTGCCAGCAGCAACCAACAGGGGGCGAACACTGAAGCTTTCTTT TRBD1 TRBV7-9 once TRBJ1-1